The 2 T cell receptor beta chains presented below share a single source sample, sequenced in a study of shared clonotypes between healthy human individuals. Method: immunoSEQ multiplex PCR; TCRdb's copy keeps in-frame clones and lacks some. The profile shows hundreds of thousands of clones, 73% of them singletons. The sample consisted of memory CD4+ T cells sorted from blood. Documented subset: CD45RA-negative fraction. The source is a woman aged 25 to 39 in good health.

J is TRBJ2-2 and V is TRBV2, with unresolved D. CDR1 SNHLY and CDR2 FYNNEI come from the germline V gene. The CDR3 has 16 residues. V was shortened by 0 bases and J by 8 bases, with 16 bases between the two germline ends. Here the CDR3 DNA reads TGTGCCAGCAGTGAAGCACTGACCCGCGCTGGGGGGGAGCTGTTTTTT. Residues: CASSEALTRAGGELFF.

V is TRBV4-1 and J is TRBJ2-7, with no clear D. Germline V gene data show CDR1 as MGHRA and CDR2 as YSYEKL. Deletions cut 0 bases from V and 9 bases from J, with 21 bases between. CDR3 length: 16 residues. Written as DNA, the CDR3 is TGCGCCAGCAGCCAAGATAGCCTACCCTTCGTCATGGGGCAGTACTTC. Protein sequence: CASSQDSLPFVMGQYF.